This T cell receptor (beta chain) was documented in a study of blood T cell repertoires in COVID-19. Study at large: The study drew acute and convalescent COVID-19 samples from the United States, Italy and Spain.

Followed longitudinally, the Seattle patients had been enrolled during active infection. From germline, CDR1 is MNHNS and CDR2 SASEGT. V gave up 2 bases and J gave up 2 bases, with 9 bases separating them. The CDR3 is made up of 14 amino acids. On this clone: Within the sample, other DNA sequences also encode this same CDR3.

Per the original methods: It was from reference gene primer amplification that nucleated cell counts were estimated. TCRdb's copy holds only in-frame clones and misses some; the assay was immunoSEQ multiplex PCR. That table furnishes V, J and clone size, whereas the DNA furnished D and trimming. The profile shows roughly 180,000 clones, 70% to 80% of them singletons. Sequencing was done on a sample of peripheral blood. This chain uses TRBV6-1 with TRBJ2-5; D not resolved. This TCR was recovered from a woman aged 55-70 years with COVID-19, enrolled during active disease. The chain's CDR3 is CASSESGRQETQYF. As DNA, the CDR3 is TGTGCCAGCAGTGAATCTGGCAGGCAAGAGACCCAGTACTTC.